The 8 T cell receptor beta chains in this list originate from one sample, sequenced in a study of monozygotic twins with inflammatory bowel disease. No DNA is given; TCRdb re-called the 5' RACE reads and lists each CDR3 protein once. Its table lists about 350,000 distinct CDR3 sequences. Sequenced material: blood. The receptors derive from a human donor with ulcerative colitis or Crohn's disease, or a healthy co-twin of an affected twin (not recorded which).

The chain joins TRBV29-1 to TRBJ2-3; the TCRdb call, TRBD2, lacks DNA for checking. CDR3 length equals 12 residues. CDR1 SQVTM and CDR2 ANQGSEA come from the germline V gene. The CDR3 spells CSVESGRDTQYF.

The CDR3 spells CASSTRGQRNEQYF. The chain couples TRBV6-1 to TRBJ2-7; checking the TCRdb D call of TRBD2 is not possible without DNA. Germline CDR1 MNHNS, CDR2 SASEGT. The CDR3 has 14 residues.

The rearrangement uses TRBV4-2 and TRBJ1-2; TCRdb names TRBD1, which stays unverified in the absence of DNA. Germline CDR1 reads LGHNA; CDR2 reads YNFKEQ. CDR3 length: 14 residues. The CDR3: CASSQGGTHLGYTF.

The rearrangement links TRBV6-5 to TRBJ1-1. The germline CDR1 and CDR2 sequences are MNHEY and SVGAGI. The CDR3 spans 15 residues. CDR3 residues: CASSYSFQRNTEAFF.

The chain employs TRBV12-3 or TRBV12-4 and TRBJ1-1. The CDR3 spans 11 residues. The CDR3 protein is CASSLVVEAFF.

V usage is TRBV4-3 and J usage is TRBJ1-2. In germline, CDR1 is LGHNA, CDR2 YSLEER. The CDR3 spans 17 residues. The CDR3 sequence is CASSQESGIWISYGYTF.

The chain uses TRBV7-9 and TRBJ1-1; TCRdb calls TRBD1, which cannot be checked without DNA. The CDR3 covers 15 residues. The V gene's germline CDR1 is SEHNR and CDR2 FQNEAQ (reference sequence). The CDR3 loop is CASSSRREQNTEAFF.

V usage is TRBV11-2 and J usage is TRBJ2-3; TCRdb gives TRBD2 as the D gene, but with no DNA this cannot be confirmed. This CDR3 is 18 amino acids long. CDR1 and CDR2 (germline): SGHAT, FQNNGV. This chain's CDR3 is CASSSTGTSGALPDTQYF.